This T cell receptor beta chain originates from a study of blood T cell repertoires in COVID-19. Overall study: PBMCs, B-cell-depleted T cells, or T cells provided the cDNA or gDNA that made up the material.

Authors' data handling: Amplifying reference gene primers gave estimates of nucleated cell counts. The data were produced by immunoSEQ multiplex PCR, yet TCRdb's version contains in-frame clones alone and is incomplete. The DNA was the basis for D and trimming; V, J and clone size are from that table. There are about 150,000 clones in the sample; just under 85% occur only once, and around 8% lies in the top ten. The Seattle site enrolled patients during active infection and followed them longitudinally. The CDR3 length is 14 residues. V dropped 4 bases and J dropped 6; count of bases not matched to a gene: 4. From germline, CDR1 is MGHRA and CDR2 YSYEKL.

The TCR originated in a woman over 75 with COVID-19, enrolled during active disease. The chain combines TRBV4-1 with TRBJ1-2; TRBD1 matches 11 bases. What was sequenced was peripheral blood. CDR3 DNA: TGCGCCAGCAGCCCCCGGACAGGGGGCGATGGCTACACCTTC. The encoded protein is CASSPRTGGDGYTF.